These T cell receptor beta chains were read from a single sample in a study of CD8+CD57+ T cells in acquired aplastic anemia. From the reads, TCRdb called clonotypes with MiXCR, one entry per CDR3 protein. The repertoire holds 150,000 to 200,000 distinct CDR3 sequences, with roughly 50% as singletons. Sequenced input: sorted CD4+, CD8+, or CD8+CD57+ T cells (not recorded which) from PBMCs. The receptors here all came from a human donor with aplastic anemia. CDR3s include the opening cysteine and the closing phenylalanine or tryptophan. The D gene is left open where the match is weak. Not all rows give a size; the values are once, few, many and, for expanded clones, a class.

CASSLATGTGPYEQYF	TGTGCCAGCAGCTTGGCCACCGGGACAGGCCCCTACGAGCAGTACTTC	many	TRBD1	TRBV5-6	TRBJ2-7	16
CASSSGGTSNEQFF	TGTGCCAGCAGCTCCGGAGGGACTAGCAATGAGCAGTTCTTC	-	TRBD2	TRBV7-8	TRBJ2-1	14
CASSIRDSNSPLHF	TGTGCCAGTAGCATACGGGACAGTAATTCACCCCTCCACTTT	few	TRBD1	TRBV19	TRBJ1-6	14
CAISEEGEADEAFF	TGTGCCATCAGTGAGGAGGGGGAAGCGGATGAAGCTTTCTTT	-	-	TRBV10-3	TRBJ1-1	14
CASSLGQNNGYTF	TGTGCCAGCAGCCTCGGACAGAATAATGGCTACACCTTC	-	-	TRBV7-9	TRBJ1-2	13
CASRATGGRYEQYF	TGTGCCAGCAGAGCGACGGGTGGGAGATACGAGCAGTACTTC	-	-	TRBV2	TRBJ2-7	14
CASSYPGYTF	TGTGCCAGCAGTTACCCGGGCTACACCTTC	many	-	TRBV6-2/TRBV6-3	TRBJ1-2	10
CASSGGDRGYGYTF	TGTGCCAGCAGTGGAGGGGACCGTGGCTATGGCTACACCTTC	once	-	TRBV2	TRBJ1-2	14
CAISESWGAGRQETQYF	TGTGCCATCAGTGAGTCGTGGGGAGCGGGGAGACAAGAGACCCAGTACTTC	few	TRBD2	TRBV10-3	TRBJ2-5	17
CASSLELAGELDTQYF	TGTGCCAGCAGCTTAGAACTAGCGGGAGAATTAGATACGCAGTATTTT	-	TRBD2	TRBV7-8	TRBJ2-3	16
CASSLALVPATDTQYF	TGTGCCAGCAGCTTAGCGTTGGTGCCAGCCACAGATACGCAGTATTTT	-	-	TRBV7-8	TRBJ2-3	16
CASSPRLAGAGYEQYF	TGTGCCAGCAGCCCCAGATTAGCGGGAGCAGGTTACGAGCAGTACTTC	-	TRBD2	TRBV3-1	TRBJ2-7	16
CSGGQGYEQYFGELFF	-	-	-	TRBV29-1	TRBJ2-2	16
CSATRDGDQPQHF	TGCAGTGCTACCCGGGACGGCGATCAGCCCCAGCATTTT	-	-	TRBV20-1	TRBJ1-5	13
CASSYSGGALYNEQFF	TGTGCCAGCAGTTACTCGGGGGGGGCTCTGTACAATGAGCAGTTCTTC	few	TRBD2	TRBV10-3	TRBJ2-1	16
CASSLDRGSNQPQHF	TGTGCCAGCAGTCTAGACAGGGGAAGCAATCAGCCCCAGCATTTT	few	TRBD1	TRBV2	TRBJ1-5	15
CASRARLHSNQPQHF	TGTGCCAGCAGGGCAAGACTCCATAGCAATCAGCCCCAGCATTTT	-	-	TRBV2	TRBJ1-5	15
CASSRRWAGANQPQHF	TGTGCCAGCAGCCGAAGATGGGCCGGAGCCAATCAGCCCCAGCATTTT	once	-	TRBV11-2	TRBJ1-5	16
CASSAEIGRGYGYTF	TGTGCCAGCAGCGCCGAAATAGGCAGGGGGTATGGCTACACCTTC	many	TRBD1	TRBV9	TRBJ1-2	15
CASSETRLREQYF	TGTGCCAGCAGTGAAACTCGACTCCGCGAGCAGTACTTC	-	-	TRBV6-4	TRBJ2-7	13
CSAPRGGGPEQFF	TGCAGTGCCCCCCGCGGTGGTGGCCCTGAGCAGTTCTTC	few	-	TRBV20-1	TRBJ2-1	13
CASSERLENTGELFF	TGTGCCAGCAGTGAACGACTAGAGAACACCGGGGAGCTGTTTTTT	few	-	TRBV6-4	TRBJ2-2	15
CATSSGGEGETQYF	TGTGCCACCAGCAGCGGGGGGGAAGGAGAGACCCAGTACTTC	-	TRBD2	TRBV15	TRBJ2-5	14
CASSFRPSGPYNEQFF	TGTGCCAGCAGCTTCCGCCCTAGCGGTCCCTACAATGAGCAGTTCTTC	many	TRBD2	TRBV5-5	TRBJ2-1	16
CSVEDDQGARYGYTF	TGCAGCGTTGAAGACGATCAGGGGGCGCGCTATGGCTACACCTTC	-	TRBD1	TRBV29-1	TRBJ1-2	15
CASSHGVGGGSSYNSPLHF	TGCGCCAGCAGCCATGGGGTGGGGGGCGGTAGCTCCTATAATTCACCCCTCCACTTT	many	-	TRBV4-1	TRBJ1-6	19
CASRAGTSNSPLHF	TGTGCCAGCAGGGCCGGGACCAGTAATTCACCCCTCCACTTT	many	-	TRBV12-3/TRBV12-4	TRBJ1-6	14
CASSAGNKPGDTQYF	TGTGCCAGCAGTGCCGGGAATAAGCCGGGAGATACGCAGTATTTT	many	-	TRBV2	TRBJ2-3	15
CASSTRTGRTDTQYF	TGTGCCAGCAGTACACGGACAGGCCGAACAGATACGCAGTATTTT	many	TRBD1	TRBV6-1	TRBJ2-3	15
CASSEEGARYDYTF	TGTGCCAGCAGTGAAGAGGGGGCGAGGTATGACTACACCTTC	-	TRBD1	TRBV2	TRBJ1-2	14
CASSYGGELFF	TGTGCCAGCAGTTACGGCGGGGAGCTGTTTTTT	few	-	TRBV6-5	TRBJ2-2	11
CASSIGRHQETQYF	TGTGCCAGTAGTATCGGACGTCACCAAGAGACCCAGTACTTC	many	-	TRBV19	TRBJ2-5	14
CASSGRHSPEGQYF	TGTGCCAGCAGCGGAAGACACAGTCCGGAAGGGCAGTACTTC	-	-	TRBV11-3	TRBJ2-7	14
CASSVEGQGARTEAFF	TGTGCCAGCAGCGTAGAGGGTCAGGGGGCGAGGACTGAAGCTTTCTTT	-	TRBD1	TRBV9	TRBJ1-1	16
CASSSPTGGSSPLHF	TGTGCCAGTAGCAGCCCGACAGGGGGCAGTTCACCCCTCCACTTT	-	TRBD1	TRBV19	TRBJ1-6	15
CGASYGPGYNEQFF	TGCGGTGCTAGCTACGGGCCGGGCTACAATGAGCAGTTCTTC	-	-	TRBV20-1	TRBJ2-1	14
CASSEVAGGLQETQYF	TGTGCCAGCAGTGAGGTTGCGGGAGGACTCCAAGAGACCCAGTACTTC	-	TRBD2	TRBV2	TRBJ2-5	16
CASSLVRQAQYF	TGTGCCAGCAGCTTAGTCAGACAGGCGCAGTATTTT	-	-	TRBV7-2	TRBJ2-3	12
CASSEPAGTVYSNQPQHF	TGTGCCAGCAGTGAACCTGCCGGGACGGTGTATAGCAATCAGCCCCAGCATTTT	-	-	TRBV25-1	TRBJ1-5	18
CASSWRGTGRINEQFF	TGTGCCAGCAGTTGGAGGGGTACAGGGAGGATTAATGAGCAGTTCTTC	-	-	TRBV2	TRBJ2-1	16
CATTKDRGLEQPQHF	TGTGCCACAACTAAGGACAGGGGGCTCGAGCAGCCCCAGCATTTT	-	TRBD1	TRBV19	TRBJ1-5	15
CATSRGTGSSYNEQFF	TGTGCCACCAGCAGGGGGACTGGGAGCTCCTACAATGAGCAGTTCTTC	-	-	TRBV15	TRBJ2-1	16
CASSGSAGFYGYTF	TGCGCCAGCAGCGGGTCAGCAGGGTTCTATGGCTACACCTTC	-	-	TRBV5-1	TRBJ1-2	14